This is a list of T cell receptor beta chains from one sample in a study of cytomegalovirus exposure and HLA in healthy donors. Generated by immunoSEQ multiplex PCR, the TCRdb table keeps only in-frame clones and is missing some. This sample contains some 96,000 clones. Sequencing used PBMCs. All receptors derive from a woman aged 25-40 years in good health and CMV-seronegative. Both conserved end residues are part of each CDR3. Fields, in order: V gene, J gene, CDR3 length, CDR3 protein.

TRBV28	TRBJ1-5	14	CASSYQGGNQPQHF
TRBV2	TRBJ1-5	13	CASSRDSNQPQHF
TRBV6-4	TRBJ2-1	15	CASRAQGAPYNEQFF
TRBV19	TRBJ2-3	15	CASTPGRGRTDTQYF
TRBV14	TRBJ2-7	15	CASSQVDRRAYEQYF
TRBV19	TRBJ2-7	13	CASSIADSYEQYF
TRBV28	TRBJ2-1	15	CASSASGGGGNEQFF
TRBV2	TRBJ1-4	14	CASLQGATNEKLFF
TRBV6-1	TRBJ1-2	16	CASSEAQGAAGYGYTF
TRBV2	TRBJ2-2	16	CASSEYGQGIAGELFF
TRBV28	TRBJ1-2	13	CASSFGAGYGYTF
TRBV5-1	TRBJ2-4	18	CASSLAGRGVSAKNIQYF
TRBV9	TRBJ2-1	15	CASSVTGLVRHEQFF
TRBV27	TRBJ2-7	15	CASSFQGHFSYEQYF